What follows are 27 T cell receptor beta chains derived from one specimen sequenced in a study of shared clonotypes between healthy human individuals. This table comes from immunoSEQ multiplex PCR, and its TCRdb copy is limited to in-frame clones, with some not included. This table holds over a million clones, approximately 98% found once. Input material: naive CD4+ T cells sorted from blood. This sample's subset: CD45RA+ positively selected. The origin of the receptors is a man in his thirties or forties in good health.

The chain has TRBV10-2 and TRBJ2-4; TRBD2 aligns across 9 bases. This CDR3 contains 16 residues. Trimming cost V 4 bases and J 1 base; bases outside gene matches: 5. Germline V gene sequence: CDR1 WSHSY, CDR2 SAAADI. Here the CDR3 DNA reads TGCGCCAGCAGTGGTGCGGGGGGGATTGCCAAAAACATTCAGTACTTC. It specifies CASSGAGGIAKNIQYF.

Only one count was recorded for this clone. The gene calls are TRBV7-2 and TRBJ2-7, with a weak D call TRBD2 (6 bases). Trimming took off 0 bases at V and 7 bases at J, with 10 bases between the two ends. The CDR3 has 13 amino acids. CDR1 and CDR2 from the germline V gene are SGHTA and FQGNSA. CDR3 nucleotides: TGTGCCAGCAGCTTAGCGCTAAGCGGGGAGCAGTACTTC. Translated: CASSLALSGEQYF.

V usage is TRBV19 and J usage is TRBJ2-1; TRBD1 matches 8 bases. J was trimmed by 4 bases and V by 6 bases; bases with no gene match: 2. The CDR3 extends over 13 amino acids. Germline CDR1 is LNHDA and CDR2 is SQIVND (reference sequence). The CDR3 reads CASRDRVYNEQFF. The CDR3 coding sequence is TGTGCCAGTAGGGACAGGGTTTACAATGAGCAGTTCTTC. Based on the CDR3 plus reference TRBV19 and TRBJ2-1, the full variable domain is DGGITQSPKYLFRKEGQNVTLSCEQNLNHDAMYWYRQDPGQGLRLIYYSQIVNDFQKGDIAEGYSVSREKKESFPLTVTSAQKNPTAFYLCASRDRVYNEQFFGPGTRLTVL.

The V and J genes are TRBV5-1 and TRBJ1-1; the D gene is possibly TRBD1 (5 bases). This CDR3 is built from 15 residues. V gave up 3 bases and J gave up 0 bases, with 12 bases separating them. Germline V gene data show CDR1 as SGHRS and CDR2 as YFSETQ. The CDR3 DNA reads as TGCGCCAGCAGCTGGGAGGGACGGCTGAACACTGAAGCTTTCTTT. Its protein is CASSWEGRLNTEAFF.

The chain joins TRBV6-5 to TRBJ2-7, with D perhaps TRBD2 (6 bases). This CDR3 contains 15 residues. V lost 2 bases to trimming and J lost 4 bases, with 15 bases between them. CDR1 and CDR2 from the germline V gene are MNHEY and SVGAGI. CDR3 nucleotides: TGTGCCAGCAGTTACAGAACCGGGAGTAATTACGAGCAGTACTTC. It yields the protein CASSYRTGSNYEQYF.

The CDR3: CSGRAGGTGELFF. The CDR3 DNA is TGCAGCGGGAGGGCAGGGGGTACCGGGGAGCTGTTTTTT. The genes are TRBV29-1 and TRBJ2-2; a possible D gene is TRBD1 (7 bases). This CDR3 comprises 13 residues. Germline V CDR1 and CDR2: SQVTM, ANQGSEA. V lost 7 bases to trimming and J lost 5 bases, with 14 bases between them.

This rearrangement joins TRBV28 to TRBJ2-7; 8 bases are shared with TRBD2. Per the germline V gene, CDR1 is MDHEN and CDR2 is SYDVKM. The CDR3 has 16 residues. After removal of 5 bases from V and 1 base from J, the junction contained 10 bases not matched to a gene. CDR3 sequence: CASSGFTSGHSYEQYF. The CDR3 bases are TGTGCCAGCAGTGGGTTTACTAGCGGTCATTCCTACGAGCAGTACTTC. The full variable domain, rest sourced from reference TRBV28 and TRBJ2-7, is DVKVTQSSRYLVKRTGEKVFLECVQDMDHENMFWYRQDPGLGLRLIYFSYDVKMKEKGDIPEGYSVSREKKERFSLILESASTNQTSMYLCASSGFTSGHSYEQYFGPGTRLTVT.

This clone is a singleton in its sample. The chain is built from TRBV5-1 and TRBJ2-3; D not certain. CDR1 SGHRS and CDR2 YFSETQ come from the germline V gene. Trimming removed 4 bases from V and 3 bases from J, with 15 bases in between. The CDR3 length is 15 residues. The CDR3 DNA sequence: TGCGCCAGCAGCCCCGGACCGATTGGGACAGATACGCAGTATTTT. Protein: CASSPGPIGTDTQYF. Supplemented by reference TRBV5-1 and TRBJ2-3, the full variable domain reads KAGVTQTPRYLIKTRGQQVTLSCSPISGHRSVSWYQQTPGQGLQFLFEYFSETQRNKGNFPGRFSGRQFSNSRSEMNVSTLELGDSALYLCASSPGPIGTDTQYFGPGTRLTVL.

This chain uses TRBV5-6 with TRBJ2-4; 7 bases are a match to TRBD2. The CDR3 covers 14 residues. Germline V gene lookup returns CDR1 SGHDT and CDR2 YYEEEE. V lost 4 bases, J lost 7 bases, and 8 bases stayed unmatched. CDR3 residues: CASSAAAGANIQYF. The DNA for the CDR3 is TGTGCCAGCAGCGCGGCGGCGGGAGCGAACATTCAGTACTTC.

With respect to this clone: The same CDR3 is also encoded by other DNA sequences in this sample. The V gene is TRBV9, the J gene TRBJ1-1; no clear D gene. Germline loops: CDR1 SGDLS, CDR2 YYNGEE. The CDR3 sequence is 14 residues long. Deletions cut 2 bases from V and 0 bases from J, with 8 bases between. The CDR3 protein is CASSVGRVNTEAFF. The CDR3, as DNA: TGTGCCAGCAGCGTTGGCAGAGTGAACACTGAAGCTTTCTTT.

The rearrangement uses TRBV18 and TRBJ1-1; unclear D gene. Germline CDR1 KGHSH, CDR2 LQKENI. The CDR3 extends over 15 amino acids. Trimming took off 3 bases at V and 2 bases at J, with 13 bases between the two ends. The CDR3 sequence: CASSPIGRENTEAFF. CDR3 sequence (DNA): TGTGCCAGCTCACCCATTGGGCGGGAAAACACTGAAGCTTTCTTT.

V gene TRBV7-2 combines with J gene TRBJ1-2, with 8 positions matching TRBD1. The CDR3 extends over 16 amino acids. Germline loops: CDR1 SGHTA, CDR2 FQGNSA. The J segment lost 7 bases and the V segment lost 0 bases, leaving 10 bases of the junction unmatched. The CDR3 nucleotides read TGTGCCAGCAGCTTAGCGCAGGGCAGGGGGCGACCTGGCTACACCTTC. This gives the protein CASSLAQGRGRPGYTF.

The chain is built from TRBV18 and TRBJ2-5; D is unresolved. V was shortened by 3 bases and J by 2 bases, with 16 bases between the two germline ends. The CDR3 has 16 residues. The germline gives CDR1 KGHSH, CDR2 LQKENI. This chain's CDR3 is CASSPLARVRQETQYF. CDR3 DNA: TGTGCCAGCTCACCTCTCGCCCGCGTCCGACAAGAGACCCAGTACTTC.

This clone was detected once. The CDR3 reads CASSLSYQGAAGELFF. The CDR3, as DNA: TGTGCCAGCAGCTTATCTTACCAGGGGGCGGCTGGGGAGCTGTTTTTT. The J gene is TRBJ2-2, the V gene TRBV11-1; 8 bases match TRBD1. Per the germline V gene, CDR1 is SGHAT and CDR2 is FQDESV (reference sequence). The CDR3 covers 16 residues. The J segment lost 8 bases and the V segment lost 2 bases, leaving 10 bases of the junction unmatched.

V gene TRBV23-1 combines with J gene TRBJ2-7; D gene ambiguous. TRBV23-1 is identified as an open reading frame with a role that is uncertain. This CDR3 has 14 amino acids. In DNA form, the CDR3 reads TGCGCGGTCAGAGACGCTGGACGGCTCTACGAGCAGTACTTC. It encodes CAVRDAGRLYEQYF.

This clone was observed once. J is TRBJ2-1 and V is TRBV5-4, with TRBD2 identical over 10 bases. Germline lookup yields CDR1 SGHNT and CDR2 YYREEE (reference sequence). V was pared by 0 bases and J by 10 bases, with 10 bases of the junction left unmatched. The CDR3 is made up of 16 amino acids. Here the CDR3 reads CASSLEGLAGVREQFF. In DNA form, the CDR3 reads TGTGCCAGCAGCTTGGAGGGGCTAGCGGGAGTTAGGGAGCAGTTCTTC.

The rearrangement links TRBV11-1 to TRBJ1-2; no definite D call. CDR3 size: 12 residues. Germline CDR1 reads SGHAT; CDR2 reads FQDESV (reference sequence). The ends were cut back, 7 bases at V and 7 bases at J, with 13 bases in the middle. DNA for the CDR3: TGTGCCAGCACCGAGGGTGGACTTGGCTACACCTTC. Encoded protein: CASTEGGLGYTF.

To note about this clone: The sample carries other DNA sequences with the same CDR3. The CDR3 is CASSIVGTSTDTQYF. In DNA, the CDR3 is TGTGCCAGTAGTATCGTTGGGACGAGCACAGATACGCAGTATTTT. This chain joins TRBV19 and TRBJ2-3; D may match TRBD1 or TRBD2 (5 bases each). From germline, CDR1 is LNHDA and CDR2 SQIVND (reference sequence). The ends were cut back, 3 bases at V and 0 bases at J, with 10 bases in the middle. The CDR3 sequence is 15 residues long.

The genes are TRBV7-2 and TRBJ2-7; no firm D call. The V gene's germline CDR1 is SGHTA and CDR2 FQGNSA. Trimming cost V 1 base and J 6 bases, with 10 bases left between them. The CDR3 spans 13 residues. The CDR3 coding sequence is TGTGCCAGCAGCTTAGTCTACCCCCCCGAGCAGTACTTC. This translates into CASSLVYPPEQYF.

Here the CDR3 DNA reads TGTGCAAGTCGCCTCACCGGGACTAGCGGGAGTGAGCAGTACTTC. Translating it yields CASRLTGTSGSEQYF. This chain connects TRBV12-2 to TRBJ2-7; TRBD2, the table's D call, lacks a check against the DNA. TRBV12-2 is assigned pseudogene status. The CDR3 runs 15 residues.

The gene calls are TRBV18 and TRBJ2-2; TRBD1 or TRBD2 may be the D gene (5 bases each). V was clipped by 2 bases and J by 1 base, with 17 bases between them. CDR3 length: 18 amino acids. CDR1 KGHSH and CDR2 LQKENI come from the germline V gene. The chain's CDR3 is CASSPISGTALNTGELFF. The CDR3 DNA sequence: TGTGCCAGCTCACCAATTTCCGGGACGGCCTTGAACACCGGGGAGCTGTTTTTT.

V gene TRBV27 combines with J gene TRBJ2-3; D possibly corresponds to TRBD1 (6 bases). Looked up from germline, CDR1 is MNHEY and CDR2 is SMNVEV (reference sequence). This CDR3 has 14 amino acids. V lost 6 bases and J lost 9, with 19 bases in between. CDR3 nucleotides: TGTGCCAGCAGCATTAACCCCGGGACACCAACGCAGTATTTT. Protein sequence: CASSINPGTPTQYF.

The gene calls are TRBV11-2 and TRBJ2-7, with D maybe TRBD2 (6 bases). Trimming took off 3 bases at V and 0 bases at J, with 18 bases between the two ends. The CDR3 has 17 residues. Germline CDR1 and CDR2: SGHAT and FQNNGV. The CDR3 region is CASSFSRGTPSSYEQYF. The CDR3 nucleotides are TGTGCCAGCAGCTTCTCTCGGGGGACCCCGAGCTCCTACGAGCAGTACTTC.

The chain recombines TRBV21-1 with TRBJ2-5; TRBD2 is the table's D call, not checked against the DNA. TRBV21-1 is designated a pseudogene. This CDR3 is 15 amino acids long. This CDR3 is CASNLQREAHETQYF. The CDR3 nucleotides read TGTGCCAGTAACCTCCAGCGGGAGGCGCATGAGACCCAGTACTTC.

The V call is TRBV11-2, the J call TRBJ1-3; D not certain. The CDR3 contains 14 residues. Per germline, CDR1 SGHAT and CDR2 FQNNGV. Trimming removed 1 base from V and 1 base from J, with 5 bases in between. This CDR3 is CASSLVDSGNTIYF. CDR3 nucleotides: TGTGCCAGCAGCTTAGTTGATTCTGGAAACACCATATATTTT.

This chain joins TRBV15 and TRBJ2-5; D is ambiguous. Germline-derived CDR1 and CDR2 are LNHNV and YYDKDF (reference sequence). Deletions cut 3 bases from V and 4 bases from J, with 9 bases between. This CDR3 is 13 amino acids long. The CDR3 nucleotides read TGTGCCACCAGCAGCCCGATTTCAGAGACCCAGTACTTC. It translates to CATSSPISETQYF.

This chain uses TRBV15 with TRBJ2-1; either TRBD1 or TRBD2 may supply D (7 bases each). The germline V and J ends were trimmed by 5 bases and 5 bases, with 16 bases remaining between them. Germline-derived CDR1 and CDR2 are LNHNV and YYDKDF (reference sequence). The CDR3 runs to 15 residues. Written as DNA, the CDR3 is TGTGCCACCAGCGTCAGGGGAGGGGGCCACAATGAGCAGTTCTTC. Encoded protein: CATSVRGGGHNEQFF.